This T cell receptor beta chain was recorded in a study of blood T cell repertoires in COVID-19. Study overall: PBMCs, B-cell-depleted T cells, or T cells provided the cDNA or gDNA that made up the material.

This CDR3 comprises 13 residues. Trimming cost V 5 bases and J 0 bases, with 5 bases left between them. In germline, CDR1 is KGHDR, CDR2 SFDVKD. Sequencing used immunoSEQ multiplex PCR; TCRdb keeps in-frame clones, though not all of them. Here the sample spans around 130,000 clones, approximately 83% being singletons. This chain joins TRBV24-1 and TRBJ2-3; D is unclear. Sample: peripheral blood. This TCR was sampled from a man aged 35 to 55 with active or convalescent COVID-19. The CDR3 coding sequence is TGTGCCACCAGTGTTTCTAGCACAGATACGCAGTATTTT. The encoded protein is CATSVSSTDTQYF.